This entry concerns a single T cell receptor beta chain. This clonotype was counted a single time. Its antigen has not been determined. No per-base quality is available; no much larger clone lies one base away. A lone read gives weak evidence. The data were obtained in a study of blood T cells in healthy people across ages (dated by TCRdb to the mid-2010s). Regarding the study in general: Template switching captured roughly one uniquely barcoded TCR beta cDNA molecule per two T cells in model experiments. Age-related changes in TCR beta repertoire diversity were measured in the study by deep sequencing normalized with unique cDNA molecular identifiers. Four age groups were formed from the donors: young (average about 15 years), middle-aged (approximately 40), aged (approximately 60) and long-lived (roughly 88). To avoid experimental bias, donors of different ages were spread randomly across the sequencing lanes. For two donors (one aged 18 to 30 and one aged 80 or older), the study analyzed two additional independent replicas of 1 million unique cDNA reads from the same blood draw. General study outcomes and caveats: The long-lived group showed more naive CD4+ T cells, fewer expanded clones and increased TCR diversity than the aged group, suggesting age selection. Since profiling was done on bulk unsorted PBMCs, naive and antigen-experienced compartments could not be conclusively compared. Observed TCR beta diversity per million T cells fell roughly linearly with age, and a significant reduction was already apparent by age roughly 40. Because donor CMV infection status was unknown, age-related changes in expanded clonotypes were potentially confounded. The percentage of naive T cells measured by flow cytometry correlated strongly with observed TCR beta diversity. Estimates of total diversity based on one million sequenced T cells were regarded as lower bounds and as underestimates.

For CDR1 and CDR2, the germline V gene (reference sequence) lists LNHDA and SQIVND. The cysteine opens and the phenylalanine closes a CDR3 of 13 amino acids. Only CDR3 DNA is held: 39 bases, read in frame from base 1. V lost 5 bases and J lost 5 bases; the stretch between them is 12 bases long. The approximately 40 donors, aged roughly 6 to 95 years, were systemically healthy Caucasian individuals from Russia. Each donor gave around 9.9 milliliters of peripheral blood, collected into EDTA-treated Vacutainer tubes. Ficoll-Paque density-gradient centrifugation was used to isolate PBMCs, with at least 6.5 million obtained per sample. Trizol reagent was used to extract total RNA from PBMCs, with at least 5.5 micrograms per sample. The percentages of naive CD45RAhigh/CD27high T cells were determined by flow cytometry on a PBMC aliquot from every donor. The protocol used for the library was 5' RACE. The sequencer listed for this sample is Illumina HiSeq 2500. A second PCR of about 7 to 12 cycles was run with a J-beta primer mix and a sample-barcoded 5' primer. Each TCR beta cDNA molecule received a unique molecular identifier from a template-switch 5' adaptor carrying 12 random nucleotides. At least 3 million CDR3-containing paired-end reads were obtained from each sample. All of the RNA was converted into first-strand cDNA using the Mint cDNA synthesis kit, with a TRBC-specific oligonucleotide serving as the primer. All cDNA was treated with uracil-DNA glycosylase and then went through a first 18-cycle PCR with the universal primers M1SS and BC2_uni_R. The original methods were these. For normalization, 1 million high-quality reads, each with a distinct molecular identifier, were randomly selected from each sample. Reads with shared molecular identifiers were discarded instead of being binned into consensus sequences. CDR3 identification, clonotype clustering and error correction used MiTCR with a Q25 quality threshold and the strictest error-elimination algorithm. A nonparametric unseen species model using Euler transformation provided a lower-bound estimate of total TCR beta diversity. TCRdb cleaned the public reads at Q25 with fastp, built clones with MiXCR and kept in-frame beta chains. Each record represents a unique CDR3 protein, reported with the most common genes and DNA among its rows. These V and J calls derive from TCRdb rather than the authors' analysis. This sample holds some 1.5 million distinct CDR3 sequences; approximately 28% were observed only once. Of the sample, 7.7% is held by the ten largest clones.

The origin of this receptor is a woman aged 25 to 39 in good health. Sequences were obtained from blood. The rearrangement combines TRBV19 with TRBJ1-2; TRBD1 might be the D gene, on 6 matching bases. This receptor carries the CDR3 CASSWTEDYGYTF. The nucleotide sequence is given as TGTGCCAGTAGTTGGACAGAGGATTATGGCTACACCTTC.